This TCR beta chain comes out of a study of blood T cell repertoires in COVID-19. Study information: There were acute and convalescent COVID-19 samples, and they came from the United States, Italy and Spain.

The repertoire was sequenced with immunoSEQ multiplex PCR; TCRdb's copy has only in-frame clones and lacks some. The repertoire holds 350,000 to 400,000 clones, around 92% seen once, with 1.7% in the top ten. Germline CDR1 reads SGHRS; CDR2 reads YFSETQ. Unmatched junction bases numbered 6, after V lost 3 bases and J lost 4 bases. The CDR3 is made up of 14 amino acids. The sequencing sample was made of PBMCs or T cells enriched from blood (not recorded which). This TCR came from a woman aged 25 to 45 who had recovered from COVID-19. V and J are TRBV5-1 and TRBJ1-1, with 7 bases that match TRBD1. CDR3 region: CASSWGGTATEAFF. The CDR3 bases are TGCGCCAGCAGCTGGGGCGGGACAGCCACTGAAGCTTTCTTT.